Presented here are 21 T cell receptor beta chains from one specimen sequenced in a study of blood T cells in healthy people across ages. The authors ran a second PCR of 7 to 11 cycles using a sample-barcoded 5' primer and a J-beta primer mix. Using its own MiXCR run on the 5' RACE reads, TCRdb lists one record per CDR3 protein. The sample holds roughly 1,300,000 distinct CDR3 sequences; approximately 59% are singletons and the top ten take about 6.7%. Sequenced: blood. Receptors originate from a man aged 18 to 29 in good health.

The chain combines TRBV27 with TRBJ2-7; 7 nucleotides agree with TRBD2. CDR1 and CDR2 (germline): MNHEY, SMNVEV (reference sequence). V was clipped by 5 bases and J by 12 bases; unmatched bases: 19. This CDR3 is 15 amino acids long. The DNA for the CDR3 is TGTGCCAGCAGTCCGGGGGGTTCGATGCATTCTATTCGGTACTTC. Protein: CASSPGGSMHSIRYF.

V is TRBV5-1 and J is TRBJ2-7, with D possibly matching TRBD2 (5 bases). CDR3 length: 12 amino acids. V was cut by 10 bases and J by 2 bases, with 13 bases left in between. Germline V gene sequence: CDR1 SGHRS, CDR2 YFSETQ. The CDR3 coding sequence is TGCGCCCCTTTGAGGGCGACCTACGAGCAGTACTTC. Translated, it gives CAPLRATYEQYF.

The count of this clonotype is one. This chain uses TRBV6-5 with TRBJ2-5; the D is unclear. The CDR3 extends over 14 amino acids. Trimming took 6 bases from V and 5 from J, leaving 16 bases between them. Per germline, CDR1 MNHEY and CDR2 SVGAGI. The CDR3 DNA reads TGTGCCAGCAGCCCCCCACGTACCAGGGAGACCCAGTACTTC. This gives the protein CASSPPRTRETQYF.

This chain links TRBV20-1 with TRBJ2-3, with D uncertain. The CDR3 extends over 17 amino acids. The V gene lost 0 bases and the J gene lost 2 bases, with 18 bases spanning the gap. Germline V CDR1 and CDR2: DFQATT, SNEGSKA (reference sequence). The DNA of the CDR3 is TGCAGTGCTAGAGATCGTTCTGGAATTGGGTACACAGATACGCAGTATTTT. Translation: CSARDRSGIGYTDTQYF.

This CDR3 reads CASSQSSGRGDTQYF. DNA for the CDR3: TGTGCCAGCAGTCAATCTAGCGGGAGGGGCGATACGCAGTATTTT. This rearrangement joins TRBV6-5 to TRBJ2-3; 12 bases match TRBD2. This CDR3 has 15 amino acids. Germline V lookup: CDR1 MNHEY, CDR2 SVGAGI. V was clipped by 5 bases and J by 6 bases; unmatched bases: 6.

This clonotype was counted a few times. This chain links TRBV6-2 or TRBV6-3 with TRBJ2-5, with D possibly matching TRBD1 (6 bases). Deletions cut 8 bases from V and 4 bases from J, with 20 bases between. The CDR3 is 15 residues long. Germline CDR1 is MNHEY and CDR2 is SVGEGT. CDR3 loop: CASQLFRGVGETQYF. CDR3 in DNA: TGTGCCAGCCAACTCTTCAGGGGCGTTGGAGAGACCCAGTACTTC.

The rearrangement links TRBV6-5 to TRBJ1-1; D is ambiguous. The V end was cut by 6 bases, the J end by 10 bases, with 21 bases between. The CDR3 consists of 14 residues. The germline CDR1 and CDR2 sequences are MNHEY and SVGAGI. The CDR3 bases are TGTGCCAGCAGATTCCGGGCCGAGCTAGGCGGAGCTTTCTTT. It yields the protein CASRFRAELGGAFF.

V is TRBV6-6 and J is TRBJ2-6; 8 nucleotides align to TRBD2. This CDR3 is 16 amino acids long. With 4 bases clipped from V and 3 bases from J, the junction kept 5 bases outside the gene matches. Germline V gene lookup returns CDR1 MNHNY and CDR2 SVGAGI (reference sequence). The CDR3 DNA sequence: TGTGCCAGCAGTTCGTCGGGGGGGTATGGGGCCAACGTCCTGACTTTC. Amino acid sequence: CASSSSGGYGANVLTF.

The chain has TRBV4-1 and TRBJ2-6; 7 bases match TRBD1. The germline gives CDR1 MGHRA, CDR2 YSYEKL. V trimming: 0 bases; J trimming: 3 bases; junction bases outside the gene matches: 14. CDR3 length: 20 amino acids. The CDR3 bases are TGCGCCAGCAGCCAAGATCAAGGCAAGGGGGCAATCGGTGGGGCCAACGTCCTGACTTTC. This gives the protein CASSQDQGKGAIGGANVLTF.

CDR3 loop: CASSQPTRQGSRSPLHF. DNA for the CDR3: TGCGCCAGCAGCCAACCGACACGACAGGGATCCAGGTCACCCCTCCACTTT. This chain uses TRBV4-1 with TRBJ1-6, with TRBD1 matching 7 bases. This CDR3 region has 17 residues. Trimming took 2 bases from V and 10 from J; bases not matched to a gene: 14. Germline CDR1 is MGHRA and CDR2 is YSYEKL.

The chain employs TRBV27 and TRBJ2-1; 12 bases are a match to TRBD2. The germline V gene has CDR1 MNHEY and CDR2 SMNVEV (reference sequence). The CDR3 totals 16 residues. V trimming: 5 bases; J trimming: 7 bases; junction bases outside the gene matches: 9. The CDR3 DNA reads TGTGCCAGCAGTGCCGGTCTAGCGGGAGGGTGGAATGAGCAGTTCTTC. Its translation: CASSAGLAGGWNEQFF.

The V gene is TRBV5-1, the J gene TRBJ1-6, with D perhaps TRBD1 (6 bases). The V end lost 1 base, the J end lost 5 bases, and 10 bases lay between the germline ends. Per the germline V gene, CDR1 is SGHRS and CDR2 is YFSETQ. The CDR3 covers 15 residues. The DNA for the CDR3 is TGCGCCAGCAGCTTGCAGAAGGGGGATAATTCACCCCTCCACTTT. This sequence encodes CASSLQKGDNSPLHF.

The chain couples TRBV20-1 to TRBJ1-2, with D maybe TRBD1 (5 bases). The CDR3 covers 13 residues. Germline loops: CDR1 DFQATT, CDR2 SNEGSKA (reference sequence). V lost 3 bases and J lost 0, with 8 bases in between. CDR3 DNA sequence: TGCAGTGCTAGGTGGGGCTCTAACTATGGCTACACCTTC. As protein: CSARWGSNYGYTF.

A note on this clonotype: The junction and the germline gene differ at one end; a read error may be behind it. The rearrangement links TRBV29-1 to TRBJ2-1; D is perhaps TRBD1 (6 bases). CDR3 length equals 14 residues. Germline values: CDR1 SQVTM, CDR2 ANQGSEA. CDR3 DNA sequence: TGCAGCGTCTTACAGGGTTTTGGTTCGAATGAGCGGTTCTTC. Its protein is CSVLQGFGSNERFF.

V is TRBV11-1 and J is TRBJ2-2, with D possibly called TRBD1 or TRBD2 (5 bases each). The CDR3 sequence is 14 residues long. V was clipped by 6 bases and J by 3 bases, with 11 bases between them. Germline V lookup: CDR1 SGHAT, CDR2 FQDESV (reference sequence). The DNA for the CDR3 is TGTGCCAGCAGGTCGGGGCCTTACACCGGGGAGCTGTTTTTT. This sequence encodes CASRSGPYTGELFF.

This clonotype showed up just a few times. This chain joins TRBV12-3 or TRBV12-4 and TRBJ2-7; 9 bases fit TRBD1. V shed 6 bases, J shed 4 bases, and the junction held 7 bases outside the gene matches. The CDR3 extends over 14 amino acids. CDR3 bases: TGTGCCAGCAGCCAACTCGGGACAGGGTACGAGCAGTACTTC. This encodes CASSQLGTGYEQYF.

The chain links TRBV20-1 to TRBJ2-3; 10 positions match TRBD2. Germline V gives CDR1 DFQATT, CDR2 SNEGSKA (reference sequence). V shed 3 bases and J 4 bases; nucleotides not matched to a gene: 7. This CDR3 region has 15 residues. CDR3 DNA: TGCAGTGCTAGCCCTAGCGGGAGTGCCCCAGATACGCAGTATTTT. Its translation is CSASPSGSAPDTQYF.

The V call is TRBV4-3, the J call TRBJ1-4; TRBD1 matches 7 bases. The germline V gene encodes CDR1 LGHNA and CDR2 YSLEER. The CDR3 loop spans 17 amino acids. V trimming: 1 base; J trimming: 6 bases; junction bases outside the gene matches: 11. CDR3 sequence (DNA): TGCGCCAGCAGCCAAGGAGTACCAGACAGGGCCGATGAAAAACTGTTTTTT. This codes for CASSQGVPDRADEKLFF.

This clonotype came up a few times. This chain joins TRBV6-5 and TRBJ2-5; weak D call: TRBD2 (6 bases). This CDR3 contains 15 residues. V lost 2 bases to trimming and J lost 4 bases, with 14 bases between them. The germline V gene encodes CDR1 MNHEY and CDR2 SVGAGI. In DNA form, the CDR3 reads TGTGCCAGCAGTTACCAGAGCGGGCGTCGAGAGACCCAGTACTTC. It encodes CASSYQSGRRETQYF.

The V call is TRBV12-3 or TRBV12-4, the J call TRBJ2-7; TRBD2 might be the D (6 bases). V was cut by 3 bases and J by 3 bases, with 12 bases left in between. The CDR3 length is 14 residues. CDR3 loop: CASSLSGSIYEQYF. In DNA form, the CDR3 reads TGTGCCAGCAGTTTGTCCGGGAGTATCTACGAGCAGTACTTC.

V usage is TRBV3-1 and J usage is TRBJ2-3; 8 bases line up with TRBD1. The CDR3 is 16 amino acids. V was pared by 0 bases and J by 8 bases, with 10 bases of the junction left unmatched. CDR1 LGHDT and CDR2 YNNKEL come from the germline V gene (reference sequence). DNA for the CDR3: TGTGCCAGCAGCCAAGATCGAGGGACAGGACTCCCTACGCAGTATTTT. It translates to CASSQDRGTGLPTQYF.